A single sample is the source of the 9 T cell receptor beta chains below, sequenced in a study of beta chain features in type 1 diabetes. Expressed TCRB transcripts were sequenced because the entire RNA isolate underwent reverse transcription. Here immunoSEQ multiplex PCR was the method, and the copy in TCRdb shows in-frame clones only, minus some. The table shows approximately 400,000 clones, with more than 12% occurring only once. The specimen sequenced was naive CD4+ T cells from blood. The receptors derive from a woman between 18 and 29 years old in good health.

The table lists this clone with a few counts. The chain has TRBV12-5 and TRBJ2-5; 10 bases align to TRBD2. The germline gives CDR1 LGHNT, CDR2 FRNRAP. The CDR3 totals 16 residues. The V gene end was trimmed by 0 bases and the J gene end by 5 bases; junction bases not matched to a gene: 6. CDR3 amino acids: CASGLVIAGGWETQYF. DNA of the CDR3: TGTGCTAGTGGTTTGGTTATAGCGGGAGGTTGGGAGACCCAGTACTTC.

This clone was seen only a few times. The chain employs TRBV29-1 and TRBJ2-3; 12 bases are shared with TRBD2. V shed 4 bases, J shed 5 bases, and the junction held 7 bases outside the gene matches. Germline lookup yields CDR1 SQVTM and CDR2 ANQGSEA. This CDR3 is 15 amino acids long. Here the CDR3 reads CSVGRLAGEGDTQYF. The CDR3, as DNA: TGCAGCGTTGGCAGACTAGCGGGAGAGGGAGATACGCAGTATTTT.

The DNA of the CDR3 is TGTGCCAGCAGAAGGTCAGGGGCTGGGGCCAACGTCCTGACTTTC. Translating gives CASRRSGAGANVLTF. The V call is TRBV27, the J call TRBJ2-6; maybe TRBD1 (6 bases). V dropped 6 bases and J dropped 2 bases, with 11 bases sitting between them. Germline V gene lookup returns CDR1 MNHEY and CDR2 SMNVEV (reference sequence). CDR3 length: 15 amino acids. The full variable domain, its missing parts supplied by reference TRBV27 and TRBJ2-6, is EAQVTQNPRYLITVTGKKLTVTCSQNMNHEYMSWYRQDPGLGLRQIYYSMNVEVTDKGDVPEGYKVSRKEKRNFPLILESPSPNQTSLYFCASRRSGAGANVLTFGAGSRLTVL.

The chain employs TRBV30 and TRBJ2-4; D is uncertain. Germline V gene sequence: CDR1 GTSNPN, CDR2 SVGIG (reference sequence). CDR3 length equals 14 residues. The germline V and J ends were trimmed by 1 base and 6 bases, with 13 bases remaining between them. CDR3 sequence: CAWSDSLPGNIQYF. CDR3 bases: TGTGCCTGGAGTGATTCGCTACCGGGAAACATTCAGTACTTC. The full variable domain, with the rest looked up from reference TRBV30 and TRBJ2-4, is SQTIHQWPATLVQPVGSPLSLECTVEGTSNPNLYWYRQAAGRGLQLLFYSVGIGQISSEVPQNLSASRPQDRQFILSSKKLLLSDSGFYLCAWSDSLPGNIQYFGAGTRLSVL.

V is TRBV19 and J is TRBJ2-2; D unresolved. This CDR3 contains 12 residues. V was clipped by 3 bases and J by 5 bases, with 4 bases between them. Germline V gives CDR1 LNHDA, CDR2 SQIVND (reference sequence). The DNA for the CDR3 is TGTGCCAGTAGTATCGCGACCGGGGAGCTGTTTTTT. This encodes CASSIATGELFF. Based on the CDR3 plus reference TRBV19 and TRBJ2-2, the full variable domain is DGGITQSPKYLFRKEGQNVTLSCEQNLNHDAMYWYRQDPGQGLRLIYYSQIVNDFQKGDIAEGYSVSREKKESFPLTVTSAQKNPTAFYLCASSIATGELFFGEGSRLTVL.

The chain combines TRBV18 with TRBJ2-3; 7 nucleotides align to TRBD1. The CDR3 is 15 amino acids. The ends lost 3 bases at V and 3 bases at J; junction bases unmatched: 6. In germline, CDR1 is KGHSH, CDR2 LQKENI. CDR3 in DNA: TGTGCCAGCTCACCGAGACAGGGCAGGACAGATACGCAGTATTTT. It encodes CASSPRQGRTDTQYF.

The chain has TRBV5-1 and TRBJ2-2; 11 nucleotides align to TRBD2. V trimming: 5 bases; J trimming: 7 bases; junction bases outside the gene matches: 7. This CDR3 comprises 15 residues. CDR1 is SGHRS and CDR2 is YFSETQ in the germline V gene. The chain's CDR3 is CASRPLAGGGGELFF. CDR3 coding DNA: TGCGCCAGCAGACCCCTAGCGGGAGGTGGCGGGGAGCTGTTTTTT.

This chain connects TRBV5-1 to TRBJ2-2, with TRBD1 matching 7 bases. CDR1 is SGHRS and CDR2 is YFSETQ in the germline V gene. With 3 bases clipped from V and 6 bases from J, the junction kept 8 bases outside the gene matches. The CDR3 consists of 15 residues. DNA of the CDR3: TGCGCCAGCAGCTCAAGCCCGCAGGGGGCCGGGGAGCTGTTTTTT. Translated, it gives CASSSSPQGAGELFF.

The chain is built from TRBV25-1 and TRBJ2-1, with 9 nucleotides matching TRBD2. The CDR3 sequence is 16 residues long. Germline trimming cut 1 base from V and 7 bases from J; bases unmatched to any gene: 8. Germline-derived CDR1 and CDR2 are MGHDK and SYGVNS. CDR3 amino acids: CASSEFRGRAGNEQFF. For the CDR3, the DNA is TGTGCCAGCAGTGAATTTCGCGGGAGGGCCGGGAATGAGCAGTTCTTC.